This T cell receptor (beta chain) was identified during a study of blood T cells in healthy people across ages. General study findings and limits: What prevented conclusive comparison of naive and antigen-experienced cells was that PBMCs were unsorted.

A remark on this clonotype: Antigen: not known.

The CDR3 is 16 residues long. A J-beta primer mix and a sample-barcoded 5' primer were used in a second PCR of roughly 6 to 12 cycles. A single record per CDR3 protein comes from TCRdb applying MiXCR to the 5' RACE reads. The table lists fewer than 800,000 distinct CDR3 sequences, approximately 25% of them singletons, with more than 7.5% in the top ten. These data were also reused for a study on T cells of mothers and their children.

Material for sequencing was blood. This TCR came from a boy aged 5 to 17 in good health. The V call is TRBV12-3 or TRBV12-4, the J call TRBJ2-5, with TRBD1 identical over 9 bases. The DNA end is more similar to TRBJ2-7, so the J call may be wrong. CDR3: CASRKKAGTGSYEQYF. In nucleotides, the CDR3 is TGTGCCAGCAGGAAGAAGGCCGGGACAGGGTCCTACGAGCAGTACTTC.